The subject of this entry is one T cell receptor (beta chain). Some clones are missing from TCRdb's copy, which holds only in-frame ones; the method was immunoSEQ multiplex PCR. The sample records a few hundred thousand clones, about 80% being singletons. The J segment lost 2 bases and the V segment lost 3 bases, leaving 2 bases of the junction unmatched. Germline V gene lookup returns CDR1 SGHTA and CDR2 FQGNSA. This CDR3 region has 14 residues. The data were taken from a study of blood T cell repertoires in COVID-19. This receptor was identified in a human donor with acute or convalescent COVID-19. The donor label of this sample is uncertain. The chain employs TRBV7-2 and TRBJ1-2; 8 bases match TRBD1. The source material was peripheral blood. The DNA for the CDR3 is TGTGCCAGCAGCTTTGGACAGGGAAACTATGGCTACACCTTC. Translated, it gives CASSFGQGNYGYTF.